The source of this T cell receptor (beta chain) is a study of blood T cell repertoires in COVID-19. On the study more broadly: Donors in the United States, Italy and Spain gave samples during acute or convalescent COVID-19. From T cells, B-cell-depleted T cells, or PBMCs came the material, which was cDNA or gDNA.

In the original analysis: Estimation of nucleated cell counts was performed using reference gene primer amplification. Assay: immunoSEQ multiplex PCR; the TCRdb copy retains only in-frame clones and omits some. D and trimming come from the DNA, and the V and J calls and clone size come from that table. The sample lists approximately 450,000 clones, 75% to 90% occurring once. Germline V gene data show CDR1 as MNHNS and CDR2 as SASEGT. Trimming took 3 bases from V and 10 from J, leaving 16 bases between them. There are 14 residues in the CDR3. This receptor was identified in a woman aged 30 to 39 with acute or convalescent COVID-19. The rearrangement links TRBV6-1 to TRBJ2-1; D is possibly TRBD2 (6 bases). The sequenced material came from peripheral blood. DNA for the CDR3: TGTGCCAGCAGTGAGGGGGGTCTAGGGTGGGAGCAGTTCTTC. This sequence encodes CASSEGGLGWEQFF.